A selection of T cell receptor beta chains follows, all from one sample in a study of tumor-infiltrating lymphocytes in primary liver carcinoma. TCRdb re-analysed the multiplex PCR reads in MiXCR, keeping a single row per CDR3 protein. The sample lists more than 70,000 distinct CDR3 sequences, 72% seen once, with approximately 20% in the top ten. The sequencing sample was made of liver tumor tissue from sampling region 1. The receptors were sampled from a man in his forties with primary liver carcinoma and hepatitis B virus infection. Each CDR3 is given with its conserved first and last residue. D genes are given only for firm matches. For some rows the clone size is stated as once, few or many, or as a class when expanded; others skip it.

abundance	d_gene	v_gene	j_gene	CDR3aa	CDR3nt
-	-	TRBV11-2	TRBJ1-4	CASLEVGDEKLFF	TGTGCCAGCTTAGAGGTTGGGGACGAAAAACTGTTTTTT
-	-	TRBV11-2	TRBJ2-4	CTSSLDSGLAKNTEYF	TGTACCAGCAGCTTAGATTCGGGGCTAGCCAAAAACACTGAGTACTTC
many	-	TRBV25-1	TRBJ1-1	CASSATRGWNTEAFF	TGTGCCAGCAGTGCAACCCGGGGGTGGAACACTGAAGCTTTCTTT
-	-	TRBV12-3/TRBV12-4	TRBJ2-2	CASRDGDGELFF	TGTGCCAGCAGAGACGGGGACGGGGAGCTGTTTTTT
-	TRBD1	TRBV11-2	TRBJ2-6	CACRPGQRPGANVPTF	TGTGCTTGCAGGCCGGGACAGAGACCTGGGGCCAACGTCCCGACTTTC
many	TRBD2	TRBV28	TRBJ2-3	CASSQWAGEALSTDTQYF	TGTGCCAGCAGTCAATGGGCGGGAGAGGCCCTGAGCACAGATACGCAGTATTTT
-	-	TRBV28	TRBJ2-1	CASTRDRPYNEQFF	TGTGCCAGCACCAGAGACAGACCTTACAATGAGCAGTTCTTC
-	-	TRBV5-5	TRBJ1-1	CASSRGGGRGAEVFF	TGTGCCAGCAGCCGGGGCGGGGGGCGTGGGGCTGAAGTTTTCTTT
-	-	TRBV12-3/TRBV12-4	TRBJ2-7	CASRPLGGGNYERYF	TGTGCCAGCAGGCCACTAGGAGGGGGAAACTACGAGCGGTACTTC
-	TRBD1	TRBV6-5	TRBJ1-2	CANSQGANYGYTF	TGTGCCAACAGTCAGGGGGCTAACTATGGCTACACCTTC
-	-	TRBV6-1	TRBJ2-5	CVNSEEGYVRGQAQYF	TGTGTCAACAGTGAAGAAGGATACGTCCGAGGGCAGGCCCAGTACTTC